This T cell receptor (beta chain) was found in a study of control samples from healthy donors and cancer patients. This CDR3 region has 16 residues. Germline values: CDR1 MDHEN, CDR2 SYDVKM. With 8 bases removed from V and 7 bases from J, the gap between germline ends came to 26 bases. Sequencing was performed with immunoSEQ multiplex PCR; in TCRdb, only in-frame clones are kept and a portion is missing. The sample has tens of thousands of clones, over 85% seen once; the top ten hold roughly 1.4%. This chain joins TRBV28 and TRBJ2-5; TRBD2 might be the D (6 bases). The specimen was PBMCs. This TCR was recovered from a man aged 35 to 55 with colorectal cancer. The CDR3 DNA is TGTGCCAGCGAGTCCAGGGAGGTGGGAGAGGAGGGGACCCAGTACTTC. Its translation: CASESREVGEEGTQYF.